The 32 T cell receptor beta chains below were found in one sample sequenced in a study of blood T cell repertoires in COVID-19. Profiled with immunoSEQ multiplex PCR; TCRdb holds only in-frame clones, not every one. The table includes roughly 78,000 clones, roughly 85% detected once. The sample was peripheral blood. These receptors were obtained from a woman aged 80 or over with acute or convalescent COVID-19.

The rearrangement uses TRBV7-6 and TRBJ2-2; TRBD2 matches at 8 bases. The CDR3 covers 17 residues. J lost 6 bases, V lost 1 base, and 10 bases had no gene match. The germline V gene encodes CDR1 SGHVS and CDR2 FNYEAQ. The CDR3 bases are TGTGCCAGCAGCTTAGAAGCGGCTAGCGGGCAGTCCGGGGAGCTGTTTTTT. It codes for CASSLEAASGQSGELFF.

This rearrangement joins TRBV5-1 to TRBJ2-1; D possibly corresponds to TRBD2 (5 bases). Germline V lookup: CDR1 SGHRS, CDR2 YFSETQ. The CDR3 has 15 amino acids. V lost 3 bases, J lost 0 bases, and 10 bases lay in between. CDR3 region: CASSYLASSYNEQFF. CDR3 nucleotides: TGCGCCAGCAGCTACTTAGCGTCCTCCTACAATGAGCAGTTCTTC.

The chain couples TRBV5-1 to TRBJ2-1, with 16 bases matching TRBD2. Germline-derived CDR1 and CDR2 are SGHRS and YFSETQ. CDR3 length equals 16 residues. With 3 bases clipped from V and 8 bases from J, the junction kept 5 bases outside the gene matches. Written as DNA, the CDR3 is TGCGCCAGCAGCTCCGGGACTAGCGGGAGGGCCGATGAGCAGTTCTTC. It is translated as CASSSGTSGRADEQFF.

The chain recombines TRBV18 with TRBJ2-7; TRBD2 matches at 12 bases. This CDR3 has 15 amino acids. V lost 3 bases to trimming and J lost 7 bases; unmatched junction nucleotides: 7. Germline V gives CDR1 KGHSH, CDR2 LQKENI. This CDR3 is CASSPGLAGTEEQYF. The CDR3 nucleotides read TGTGCCAGCTCACCCGGACTAGCGGGAACGGAGGAGCAGTACTTC.

This chain links TRBV5-1 with TRBJ2-1; the match to TRBD2 covers 7 bases. Germline values: CDR1 SGHRS, CDR2 YFSETQ. This CDR3 comprises 15 residues. The ends lost 0 bases at V and 8 bases at J; junction bases unmatched: 8. The CDR3 nucleotides read TGCGCCAGCAGCTTGGAGGCTCTTAGCGGGCATGAGCAGTTCTTC. Residues: CASSLEALSGHEQFF.

The chain employs TRBV9 and TRBJ2-1, with TRBD1 matching over 10 bases. This CDR3 has 15 amino acids. The V and J ends lost 3 bases and 4 bases, in that order; junction bases with no gene match: 4. Per germline, CDR1 SGDLS and CDR2 YYNGEE. The CDR3 nucleotides are TGTGCCAGCAGCGCCGACAGGGGGCTGTACAATGAGCAGTTCTTC. This gives the protein CASSADRGLYNEQFF.

The chain combines TRBV7-3 with TRBJ1-1, with 7 bases matching TRBD1. The germline CDR1 and CDR2 sequences are SGHTA and FQGTGA. V shed 5 bases and J 6 bases; nucleotides not matched to a gene: 6. The CDR3 has 13 amino acids. For the CDR3, the DNA is TGTGCCAGCAGCCTACAGGGGCTCCCTGAAGCTTTCTTT. It specifies CASSLQGLPEAFF.

The chain combines TRBV5-1 with TRBJ1-4; 10 positions match TRBD1. There are 17 residues in the CDR3. V was clipped by 0 bases and J by 8 bases; unmatched bases: 10. CDR1 and CDR2 from the germline V gene are SGHRS and YFSETQ. The CDR3 here is CASSLARAGTGDEKLFF. CDR3 bases: TGCGCCAGCAGCTTGGCCCGAGCCGGGACAGGGGACGAAAAACTGTTTTTT.

The chain joins TRBV11-3 to TRBJ2-2, with D hard to call. This CDR3 has 13 residues. Trimming took off 1 base at V and 4 bases at J, with 4 bases between the two ends. From germline, CDR1 is SGHNT and CDR2 YENEEA. The CDR3 protein is CASSLVSTGELFF. The CDR3 coding sequence is TGTGCCAGCAGCTTAGTCTCCACCGGGGAGCTGTTTTTT.

This clone was seen just once. The V call is TRBV6-6, the J call TRBJ2-3, with 7 bases fitting TRBD2. The ends lost 0 bases at V and 3 bases at J; junction bases unmatched: 6. The germline CDR1 and CDR2 sequences are MNHNY and SVGAGI (reference sequence). This CDR3 has 16 residues. The DNA of the CDR3 is TGTGCCAGCAGTTACTCGACACGAGCGGGGACAGATACGCAGTATTTT. Amino acid sequence: CASSYSTRAGTDTQYF.

Written as DNA, the CDR3 is TGCGCCAGCACCCCCAGCGGGAAAGGCGAGACCCAGTACTTC. It is translated as CASTPSGKGETQYF. V usage is TRBV5-1 and J usage is TRBJ2-5; 7 bases match TRBD2. Germline trimming cut 6 bases from V and 5 bases from J; bases unmatched to any gene: 10. The CDR3 is made up of 14 amino acids. The germline V gene encodes CDR1 SGHRS and CDR2 YFSETQ.

The J gene is TRBJ1-2, the V gene TRBV18; 8 bases align to TRBD1. The CDR3 totals 15 residues. V lost 5 bases and J lost 4; bases outside the gene matches: 9. Germline V gene lookup returns CDR1 KGHSH and CDR2 LQKENI. CDR3 bases: TGTGCCAGCTCAAATGTAGGACAGGGAGGCTATGGCTACACCTTC. Protein product: CASSNVGQGGYGYTF.

This chain uses TRBV2 with TRBJ2-3, with D possibly being TRBD2 (6 bases). The germline V gene has CDR1 SNHLY and CDR2 FYNNEI. The CDR3 runs to 16 residues. V lost 3 bases and J 5 bases, leaving 18 bases between the germline ends. The CDR3 coding sequence is TGTGCCAGCAGTGATTCCACTCGAGGGGAGGAAGATACGCAGTATTTT. This codes for CASSDSTRGEEDTQYF.

The V gene is TRBV5-4, the J gene TRBJ2-7, with 7 bases that match TRBD2. Germline V CDR1 and CDR2: SGHNT, YYREEE (reference sequence). With 4 bases clipped from V and 3 bases from J, the junction kept 7 bases outside the gene matches. This CDR3 has 14 residues. The CDR3 DNA sequence: TGTGCCAGCAGCGCAGCTAGCGGAGGCTACGAGCAGTACTTC. It yields the protein CASSAASGGYEQYF.

This clone was seen just once. The chain has TRBV30 and TRBJ2-7; 7 bases line up with TRBD2. Germline V CDR1 and CDR2: GTSNPN, SVGIG (reference sequence). V shed 5 bases and J 7 bases; nucleotides not matched to a gene: 2. This CDR3 has 10 residues. CDR3 region: CAWGEGEQYF. CDR3 sequence (DNA): TGTGCCTGGGGGGAGGGAGAGCAGTACTTC.

V and J are TRBV29-1 and TRBJ1-2; perhaps TRBD1 as D (6 bases). CDR1 and CDR2 (germline): SQVTM, ANQGSEA. CDR3 length: 14 amino acids. Trimming took off 2 bases at V and 5 bases at J, with 15 bases between the two ends. CDR3 nucleotides: TGCAGCGTTGAATCGGGGGGCGAAGGGTATGGCTACACCTTC. Its protein is CSVESGGEGYGYTF. Full variable domain (rest looked up from reference TRBV29-1 and TRBJ1-2): SAVISQKPSRDICQRGTSLTIQCQVDSQVTMMFWYRQQPGQSLTLIATANQGSEATYESGFVIDKFPISRPNLTFSTLTVSNMSPEDSSIYLCSVESGGEGYGYTFGSGTRLTVV.

The chain links TRBV9 to TRBJ1-2; the D gene is possibly TRBD1 (5 bases). The germline V gene encodes CDR1 SGDLS and CDR2 YYNGEE. This CDR3 spans 14 amino acids. The ends were cut back, 0 bases at V and 6 bases at J, with 12 bases in the middle. CDR3 region: CASSVDTRAHGYTF. The DNA of the CDR3 is TGTGCCAGCAGCGTAGATACCAGGGCCCATGGCTACACCTTC.

The chain uses TRBV29-1 and TRBJ2-5; 7 bases line up with TRBD1. CDR1 is SQVTM, CDR2 ANQGSEA, per germline. V shed 1 base and J 4 bases; nucleotides not matched to a gene: 6. The CDR3 loop spans 14 amino acids. CDR3 residues: CSVEGDRAAETQYF. The CDR3 DNA is TGCAGCGTTGAAGGTGACAGGGCTGCAGAGACCCAGTACTTC.

The V call is TRBV6-5, the J call TRBJ2-1, with D unclear. This CDR3 comprises 13 residues. Looked up from germline, CDR1 is MNHEY and CDR2 is SVGAGI. Between the trimmed V and J ends, which lost 3 bases and 4 bases, there was a span of 7 bases. The CDR3, as DNA: TGTGCCAGCAGTTATGACGGGTACAATGAGCAGTTCTTC. This encodes CASSYDGYNEQFF.

CDR3 nucleotides: TGTGCCAGCTCACCAAGAGACAGGGGAAACACCATATATTTT. This sequence encodes CASSPRDRGNTIYF. The J gene is TRBJ1-3, the V gene TRBV18, with D perhaps matching TRBD1 (6 bases). V dropped 2 bases and J dropped 4 bases, with 9 bases sitting between them. The germline CDR1 and CDR2 sequences are KGHSH and LQKENI. The CDR3 spans 14 residues.

V usage is TRBV18 and J usage is TRBJ2-2; 8 bases fit TRBD1. CDR3 length equals 15 residues. The V and J ends lost 3 bases and 7 bases, in that order; junction bases with no gene match: 7. The germline V gene encodes CDR1 KGHSH and CDR2 LQKENI. CDR3 sequence: CASSPDRDRGGELFF. The CDR3 DNA reads as TGTGCCAGCTCACCGGACAGGGATCGAGGCGGGGAGCTGTTTTTT. Full variable domain (outside the CDR3, taken from reference TRBV18 and TRBJ2-2): NAGVMQNPRHLVRRRGQEARLRCSPMKGHSHVYWYRQLPEEGLKFMVYLQKENIIDESGMPKERFSAEFPKEGPSILRIQQVVRGDSAAYFCASSPDRDRGGELFFGEGSRLTVL.

V gene TRBV30 combines with J gene TRBJ2-7; 7 bases match TRBD2. The CDR3 has 15 amino acids. Germline-derived CDR1 and CDR2 are GTSNPN and SVGIG (reference sequence). The trim removed 8 bases at V and 2 bases at J, leaving 15 bases unmatched. The CDR3 sequence is CARGSSSGYTYEQYF. CDR3 coding DNA: TGTGCCCGGGGGTCCTCTAGCGGATATACCTACGAGCAGTACTTC. The full variable domain, completed using reference TRBV30 and TRBJ2-7, is SQTIHQWPATLVQPVGSPLSLECTVEGTSNPNLYWYRQAAGRGLQLLFYSVGIGQISSEVPQNLSASRPQDRQFILSSKKLLLSDSGFYLCARGSSSGYTYEQYFGPGTRLTVT.

The DNA of the CDR3 is TGTGCCACCAGTGATTTGTTCTCAGATACGCAGTATTTT. This encodes CATSDLFSDTQYF. The chain joins TRBV24-1 to TRBJ2-3; no reliable D call. The V end lost 0 bases, the J end lost 4 bases, and 4 bases lay between the germline ends. CDR1 KGHDR and CDR2 SFDVKD come from the germline V gene. The length of the CDR3 is 13 residues.

The gene calls are TRBV1 and TRBJ2-1; TRBD2 was called by the table and not checked on the DNA. TRBV1 has pseudogene status. CDR3 length: 17 amino acids. The CDR3 DNA sequence: TGCACCAGCAGCCACCCCGCCTCTAGCGGGACTTCTGGTGAGCAGTTCTTC. Amino acid sequence: CTSSHPASSGTSGEQFF.

The rearrangement joins TRBV27 to TRBJ2-1; TRBD1 might be the D (6 bases). The CDR3 length is 18 residues. CDR1 and CDR2 (germline): MNHEY, SMNVEV (reference sequence). Trimming pared 8 bases from V and 8 bases from J, leaving 31 bases between. This chain's CDR3 is CASGPINLPGHRTDEQFF. CDR3 bases: TGTGCCAGCGGCCCTATCAACCTACCGGGACACCGAACGGATGAGCAGTTCTTC.

The V call is TRBV4-1, the J call TRBJ1-3; D may be TRBD1 (5 bases). Germline-derived CDR1 and CDR2 are MGHRA and YSYEKL. Trimming removed 5 bases at V and 2 bases at J, with 13 bases between. This CDR3 has 15 amino acids. The CDR3 region has the DNA TGCGCCAGCAGCGGTCTGGGGCTCACTGGAAACACCATATATTTT. Residues: CASSGLGLTGNTIYF.

The chain carries TRBV3-1 (or the pseudogene TRBV3-2) and TRBJ1-1; D not resolved. V lost 0 bases and J 1 base, leaving 9 bases between the germline ends. There are 15 residues in the CDR3. The germline V gene has CDR1 LGHDT and CDR2 YNNKEL (reference sequence). The CDR3 region has the DNA TGTGCCAGCAGCCAAGATCCGCGGGGGAACACTGAAGCTTTCTTT. Its protein is CASSQDPRGNTEAFF.

There are a few counts of this clone. The CDR3 bases are TGTGCCAGCAGCCAAGTCTTAGGGGCAGATCAGCCCCAGCATTTT. Protein product: CASSQVLGADQPQHF. The chain uses TRBV3-1 (or the pseudogene TRBV3-2) and TRBJ1-5, with D perhaps TRBD1 (5 bases). V lost 1 base to trimming and J lost 5 bases, with 12 bases between them. Germline lookup yields CDR1 LGHDT and CDR2 YNNKEL (reference sequence). The CDR3 runs to 15 residues.

The chain has TRBV4-2 and TRBJ2-7; 12 bases line up with TRBD2. Germline CDR1 is LGHNA and CDR2 is YNFKEQ. The CDR3 is 17 residues long. Trimming at V came to 0 bases and at J to 0 bases, leaving 3 bases not matched to a gene. CDR3: CASSQDPTSGSSYEQYF. The CDR3, as DNA: TGTGCCAGCAGCCAAGATCCGACTAGCGGGAGCTCCTACGAGCAGTACTTC.

The J gene is TRBJ2-1, the V gene TRBV13; D possibly corresponds to TRBD2 (5 bases). Germline V gene lookup returns CDR1 PRHDT and CDR2 FYEKMQ (reference sequence). V was cut by 3 bases and J by 9 bases, with 12 bases left in between. CDR3 length: 13 residues. This chain's CDR3 is CASSFRRAGEQFF. In nucleotides, the CDR3 is TGTGCCAGCAGCTTTAGAAGGGCGGGTGAGCAGTTCTTC.

The gene calls are TRBV27 and TRBJ1-2; 7 bases match TRBD1. Losses at the gene ends were 5 bases for V and 1 base for J; bases not matched to a gene: 10. CDR1 is MNHEY, CDR2 SMNVEV, per germline (reference sequence). This CDR3 contains 16 residues. This CDR3 reads CASSPSTGPVNYGYTF. In DNA, the CDR3 is TGTGCCAGCAGTCCATCGACAGGGCCCGTTAACTATGGCTACACCTTC.

The rearrangement uses TRBV7-2 and TRBJ1-1, with D perhaps matching TRBD1 (6 bases). The CDR3 sequence is 17 residues long. Germline V gene lookup returns CDR1 SGHTA and CDR2 FQGNSA. Trimming shortened V by 5 bases and J by 5 bases, and 24 bases separated the two germline ends. CDR3 coding DNA: TGTGCCAGCAGCCCGAACCGCCGGCGGGGGGCGGGAACTGAAGCTTTCTTT. Translated: CASSPNRRRGAGTEAFF.